This passage covers 25 T cell receptor beta chains from one sample sequenced in a study of blood T cells in healthy people across ages. Next came a second PCR, run for roughly 6 to 11 cycles, which used a sample-barcoded 5' primer along with a J-beta primer mix. TCRdb reprocessed the 5' RACE reads with MiXCR, giving one entry per CDR3 protein. The sample contains around 1,500,000 distinct CDR3 sequences, about 28% of which appear only once. Specimen: blood. The receptors come from a woman aged 25-40 years in good health.

Ten or more counts support this clonotype. This chain links TRBV15 with TRBJ1-6; no definite D call. There are 13 residues in the CDR3. V shed 0 bases and J shed 9 bases, with 6 bases lying between them. Looked up from germline, CDR1 is LNHNV and CDR2 is YYDKDF (reference sequence). In DNA form, the CDR3 reads TGTGCCACCAGCAGAGAGGGGAGTTCACCCCTCCACTTT. Translating it yields CATSREGSSPLHF.

For this clonotype: One end of the junction does not line up with germline, which may come from a read error. V is TRBV20-1 and J is TRBJ2-4; the match to TRBD1 covers 11 bases. This CDR3 comprises 14 residues. Germline CDR1 reads DFQATT; CDR2 reads SNEGSKA (reference sequence). CDR3 in amino acids: CSARAGTGGNIRYF. In DNA, the CDR3 is TGCAGTGCTAGGGCCGGGACAGGGGGGAACATTCGGTACTTC.

This clonotype was seen more than once but under ten times. CDR3 loop: CASTRGGEGQGYTF. In nucleotides, the CDR3 is TGTGCCAGCACCAGGGGGGGAGAGGGACAAGGCTACACCTTC. The chain links TRBV6-6 to TRBJ1-2; 7 bases align to TRBD1. The CDR3 is made up of 14 amino acids. The germline CDR1 and CDR2 sequences are MNHNY and SVGAGI (reference sequence). V lost 7 bases and J lost 8; bases outside the gene matches: 13.

The J gene is TRBJ2-1, the V gene TRBV7-9; 7 positions match TRBD1. This CDR3 is built from 14 residues. Germline loops: CDR1 SEHNR, CDR2 FQNEAQ (reference sequence). J lost 10 bases, V lost 4 bases, and 10 bases had no gene match. CDR3 bases: TGTGCCAGCAGCTCCACCGGGACAGAGTACGAGCAGTTCTTC. Translation: CASSSTGTEYEQFF.

The gene calls are TRBV5-1 and TRBJ2-2, with D tentatively TRBD1 or TRBD2 (5 bases each). Trimming removed 4 bases from V and 1 base from J, with 14 bases in between. Germline V gene sequence: CDR1 SGHRS, CDR2 YFSETQ. The CDR3 sequence is 16 residues long. CDR3 nucleotides: TGCGCCAGCAGCGTGCCCGGGACGGAGAACACCGGGGAGCTGTTTTTT. Its protein is CASSVPGTENTGELFF.

This clonotype was seen a handful of times. The genes are TRBV27 and TRBJ2-7; 7 positions match TRBD1. V gave up 3 bases and J gave up 6 bases; unmatched junction bases: 5. Germline CDR1 reads MNHEY; CDR2 reads SMNVEV (reference sequence). This CDR3 contains 13 residues. The chain's CDR3 is CASSFGQALEQYF. The DNA for the CDR3 is TGTGCCAGCAGTTTTGGACAGGCCCTCGAGCAGTACTTC.

This clonotype has just a few counts. The gene calls are TRBV9 and TRBJ2-7; D might be TRBD1 or TRBD2, each matching 5 bases. CDR3 length: 14 amino acids. Germline V gene lookup returns CDR1 SGDLS and CDR2 YYNGEE. The V and J ends lost 0 bases and 2 bases respectively, with 9 bases between them. This chain's CDR3 is CASSVGGNTYEQYF. The CDR3 DNA reads as TGTGCCAGCAGCGTAGGGGGGAATACCTACGAGCAGTACTTC.

V and J are TRBV25-1 and TRBJ1-1; 7 nucleotides agree with TRBD1. The CDR3 is made up of 13 amino acids. CDR1 and CDR2 (germline): MGHDK, SYGVNS. Trimming cost V 11 bases and J 3 bases; bases outside gene matches: 9. CDR3 in DNA: TGTGCCCCTGAGGGGGCTGAGGACACTGAAGCTTTCTTT. The encoded protein is CAPEGAEDTEAFF.

This clonotype was seen a few times. This chain joins TRBV3-1 and TRBJ1-5, with 8 bases that match TRBD1. The junction had 10 bases not matched to a gene; V was cut back by 6 bases and J by 0 bases. This CDR3 is 17 amino acids long. CDR1 LGHDT and CDR2 YNNKEL come from the germline V gene (reference sequence). The CDR3 here is CASSPGGASYSNQPQHF. Written as DNA, the CDR3 is TGTGCCAGCAGTCCAGGGGGCGCAAGCTATAGCAATCAGCCCCAGCATTTT.

This chain joins TRBV20-1 and TRBJ2-1; no clear D. Germline CDR1 reads DFQATT; CDR2 reads SNEGSKA (reference sequence). The CDR3 is made up of 13 amino acids. Between the trimmed V and J ends, which lost 4 bases and 7 bases, there was a span of 14 bases. CDR3 amino acids: CSAKAPLMNEQFF. For the CDR3, the DNA is TGCAGTGCTAAAGCTCCCTTAATGAATGAGCAGTTCTTC.

This clonotype was counted a few times. The rearrangement joins TRBV6-6 to TRBJ2-1; the match to TRBD1 covers 8 bases. V shed 2 bases, J shed 4 bases, and the junction held 4 bases outside the gene matches. The germline V gene encodes CDR1 MNHNY and CDR2 SVGAGI (reference sequence). The CDR3 contains 15 residues. CDR3 amino acids: CASSYIQGVYNEQFF. CDR3 in DNA: TGTGCCAGCAGTTACATACAGGGGGTATACAATGAGCAGTTCTTC.

The gene calls are TRBV4-2 and TRBJ1-6; D unclear. V lost 4 bases to trimming and J lost 7 bases, with 11 bases between them. This CDR3 contains 14 residues. Germline values: CDR1 LGHNA, CDR2 YNFKEQ. DNA of the CDR3: TGTGCCAGCAGCCCGCAGGTTACCAATTCACCCCTCCACTTT. Translating it yields CASSPQVTNSPLHF.

On this clonotype: A much larger clone is a single base away; this may be a read error. The chain is built from TRBV20-1 and TRBJ2-1; tentative D call: TRBD2 (5 bases). This CDR3 contains 16 residues. The germline CDR1 and CDR2 sequences are DFQATT and SNEGSKA (reference sequence). The CDR3 sequence is CSANPASSRTYNERFF. The CDR3 region has the DNA TGCAGTGCTAACCCCGCTAGCTCCAGGACCTACAATGAGCGGTTCTTC.

As regards this clonotype: A much larger clone differs by one base, so this may be a read error. Since the CDR3 does not end with the conserved phenylalanine or tryptophan, this likely comes from a read error. This chain joins TRBV18 and TRBJ2-4; perhaps D is TRBD1 or TRBD2 (5 bases each). The V gene lost 6 bases and the J gene lost 4 bases, with 10 bases spanning the gap. Germline V CDR1 and CDR2: KGHSH, LQKENI. The CDR3 sequence is 13 residues long. Here the CDR3 reads CASSWDGKNIQYL. CDR3 coding DNA: TGTGCCAGCTCCTGGGACGGTAAAAACATTCAGTACCTC.

The chain carries TRBV30 and TRBJ2-7; 9 positions match TRBD1. The V and J ends lost 2 bases and 1 base, in that order; junction bases with no gene match: 6. CDR1 is GTSNPN, CDR2 SVGIG, per germline (reference sequence). The CDR3 is 15 residues long. CDR3 coding DNA: TGTGCCTGGAGTCTAGGACAGGGGATATCCTACGAGCAGTACTTC. This encodes CAWSLGQGISYEQYF.

This clonotype was picked up many times. This chain uses TRBV5-4 with TRBJ2-5; 7 bases match TRBD1. Germline CDR1 is SGHNT and CDR2 is YYREEE (reference sequence). J gave up 1 base and V 3 bases, and 9 bases lay outside the gene matches. The CDR3 covers 16 residues. The CDR3 DNA reads TGTGCCAGCAGCTCCAGGACAGGCCAGTTCCAAGAGACCCAGTACTTC. Translated, it gives CASSSRTGQFQETQYF.

On this clonotype itself: With a much larger clone just one base away, this may be a read error. This chain joins TRBV29-1 and TRBJ2-1, with D unclear. V dropped 5 bases and J dropped 2 bases, with 13 bases sitting between them. CDR3 length equals 14 residues. Germline V CDR1 and CDR2: SQVTM, ANQGSEA. In DNA, the CDR3 is TGCAGCGTTCGGGCAGGTTCAGCCTACAATGAGCAGTTCTTC. It translates to CSVRAGSAYNEQFF.

Remarks on this clonotype: Possible read error: a much larger clone is one base away. This chain joins TRBV5-1 and TRBJ2-1; perhaps TRBD1 as D (5 bases). There are 15 residues in the CDR3. The V gene's germline CDR1 is SGHRS and CDR2 YFSETQ. CDR3 in amino acids: CASSLVVSGNNAQFF. The CDR3 DNA sequence: TGCGCCAGCAGCTTGGTAGTCTCAGGGAACAATGCGCAGTTCTTC. The entire variable domain, with the rest obtained from reference TRBV5-1 and TRBJ2-1, is as follows: KAGVTQTPRYLIKTRGQQVTLSCSPISGHRSVSWYQQTPGQGLQFLFEYFSETQRNKGNFPGRFSGRQFSNSRSEMNVSTLELGDSALYLCASSLVVSGNNAQFFGPGTRLTVL.

The chain uses TRBV29-1 and TRBJ1-1, with 10 positions matching TRBD1. With V trimmed by 6 bases and J by 1 base, 8 bases remained unmatched. CDR3 length: 15 amino acids. Germline V gene lookup returns CDR1 SQVTM and CDR2 ANQGSEA. CDR3 coding DNA: TGCAGCGTGAAACTGGGGACAGGGGCGAACACTGAAGCTTTCTTT. This gives the protein CSVKLGTGANTEAFF. The full variable domain, its missing parts supplied by reference TRBV29-1 and TRBJ1-1, is SAVISQKPSRDICQRGTSLTIQCQVDSQVTMMFWYRQQPGQSLTLIATANQGSEATYESGFVIDKFPISRPNLTFSTLTVSNMSPEDSSIYLCSVKLGTGANTEAFFGQGTRLTVV.

The table lists this clonotype with many counts. The chain links TRBV12-3 or TRBV12-4 to TRBJ1-4; possible D gene TRBD1, 5 bases. This CDR3 comprises 14 residues. Between the trimmed V and J ends, which lost 5 bases and 8 bases, there was a span of 15 bases. CDR3 nucleotides: TGTGCCAGCAGTCCCCGGGGCGAAGGGGAAAAACTGTTTTTT. Amino acid sequence: CASSPRGEGEKLFF.

This clonotype was detected only a few times. J is TRBJ2-3 and V is TRBV12-3 or TRBV12-4, with a possible D match to TRBD2 (6 bases). The CDR3 totals 17 residues. V was cut by 6 bases and J by 3 bases, with 22 bases left in between. The CDR3 reads CASSIRTGLPGTDTQYF. The CDR3 region has the DNA TGTGCCAGCAGCATAAGAACGGGACTCCCGGGGACAGATACGCAGTATTTT.

This rearrangement joins TRBV7-2 to TRBJ2-4; D call uncertain. The end of the DNA is better explained by TRBJ2-7, so the J call may be wrong. The CDR3 spans 15 residues. The germline CDR1 and CDR2 sequences are SGHTA and FQGNSA. The CDR3 DNA is TGTGCCAGCAGCTTAGCGATGTCTCCTCTATACGAGCAGTACTTC. The encoded protein is CASSLAMSPLYEQYF.

J is TRBJ2-3 and V is TRBV6-2 or TRBV6-3; D remains ambiguous. The germline gives CDR1 MNHEY, CDR2 SVGEGT. V was clipped by 7 bases and J by 5 bases, with 7 bases between them. The CDR3 loop spans 11 amino acids. The CDR3 nucleotides are TGTGCCAGCACCGGATTAGATACGCAGTATTTT. Protein: CASTGLDTQYF.

Note on this clonotype: At one of its ends the junction is not consistent with the germline gene, which may arise from a read error. The chain recombines TRBV7-6 with TRBJ2-1; D is unresolved. CDR1 is SGHVS and CDR2 is FNYEAQ in the germline V gene. The CDR3 is made up of 13 amino acids. The CDR3 loop reads CTSSLDNYNEQFF. The DNA for the CDR3 is TGTACCAGCAGCTTAGACAACTACAATGAGCAGTTCTTC.

The chain recombines TRBV6-1 with TRBJ1-2, with TRBD1 matching over 9 bases. The V gene's germline CDR1 is MNHNS and CDR2 SASEGT. Trimming cost V 5 bases and J 5 bases; bases outside gene matches: 9. This CDR3 contains 15 residues. CDR3 nucleotides: TGTGCCAGCAGTCCCCGGGACAGGGTTCGGTATGGCTACACCTTC. This codes for CASSPRDRVRYGYTF.